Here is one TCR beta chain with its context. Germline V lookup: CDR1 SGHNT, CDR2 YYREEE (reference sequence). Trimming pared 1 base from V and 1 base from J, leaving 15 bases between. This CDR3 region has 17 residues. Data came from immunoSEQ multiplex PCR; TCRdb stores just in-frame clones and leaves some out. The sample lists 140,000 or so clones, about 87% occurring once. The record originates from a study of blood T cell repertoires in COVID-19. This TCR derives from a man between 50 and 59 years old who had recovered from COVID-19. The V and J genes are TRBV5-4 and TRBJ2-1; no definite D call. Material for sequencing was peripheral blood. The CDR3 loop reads CASSLFERARSYNEQFF. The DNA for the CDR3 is TGTGCCAGCAGCTTGTTTGAACGTGCCAGATCCTACAATGAGCAGTTCTTC.